The T cell receptor (beta chain) under discussion was sequenced for a study of OX40 agonist ivuxolimab in advanced cancers. Study as a whole: Patients with hepatocellular carcinoma, melanoma, renal cell or head and neck cancer made up the dose-escalation patients.

Profiling relied on immunoSEQ multiplex PCR, and the TCRdb table lists in-frame clones only, not all of them. The sample carries 85,000 to 100,000 clones, about 85% recorded once. The CDR3 totals 13 residues. Germline V lookup: CDR1 MDHEN, CDR2 SYDVKM. V was cut by 1 base and J by 9 bases, with 10 bases left in between. The TCR was taken from an adult with an advanced solid tumor such as melanoma, head and neck, liver or kidney cancer. The chain has TRBV28 and TRBJ2-1; no firm D call. The sequencing here drew on CD4+ or CD8+ T cells sorted from blood, taken in a trial of the OX40 agonist ivuxolimab. The chain's CDR3 is CASSLLGPSEQFF. Written as DNA, the CDR3 is TGTGCCAGCAGTTTATTGGGTCCCTCTGAGCAGTTCTTC.